This T cell receptor (beta chain) was obtained from a study of blood T cell repertoires in COVID-19. About the study: Some COVID-19 samples were acute and others convalescent; all came from the United States, Italy and Spain.

This clone was recorded once. Study processing details: The authors estimated nucleated cell counts from reference gene primer amplification. The data were produced by immunoSEQ multiplex PCR, yet TCRdb's version contains in-frame clones alone and is incomplete. D and trimming were read from the DNA, whereas the V and J calls and clone size are those reported in that table. The table has about 86,000 clones, around 85% seen once. Germline V gene sequence: CDR1 MDHEN, CDR2 SYDVKM. Trimming took off 0 bases at V and 0 bases at J, with 9 bases between the two ends. The CDR3 consists of 16 residues. The rearrangement links TRBV28 to TRBJ1-3; no definite D call. The sample was peripheral blood. The receptor's source is a man aged 50 to 59 with acute or convalescent COVID-19. The CDR3 loop reads CASSLWSGDSGNTIYF. DNA of the CDR3: TGTGCCAGCAGTTTATGGTCCGGGGACTCTGGAAACACCATATATTTT.